This T cell receptor beta chain was obtained from a study of cytomegalovirus exposure and HLA in healthy donors. Amplification used 60 Vbeta primers and 13 Jbeta primers. Generated by immunoSEQ multiplex PCR, the TCRdb table keeps only in-frame clones and is missing some. The table lists 40,000 to 55,000 clones, around 74% of them singletons. The ends lost 5 bases at V and 2 bases at J; junction bases unmatched: 3. Germline CDR1 is SEHNR and CDR2 is FQNEAQ (reference sequence). This CDR3 contains 15 residues. The TCR originated in a man aged 30 to 45 in good health and CMV-seronegative. The chain links TRBV7-9 to TRBJ2-7; 13 bases line up with TRBD2. Source material: PBMCs. As DNA, the CDR3 is TGTGCCAGCAGCCCCGGGACTAGCGGGACCTACGAGCAGTACTTC. Encoded protein: CASSPGTSGTYEQYF.